These T cell receptor beta chains were read from a single sample in a study of beta chain features in type 1 diabetes. Sequencing used immunoSEQ multiplex PCR; TCRdb keeps in-frame clones, though not all of them. The sample shows approximately 380,000 clones, about 15% of them seen only once. The specimen sequenced was naive CD4+ T cells from blood. The receptors derive from a woman under 30 in good health. CDR3s include the opening cysteine and the closing phenylalanine or tryptophan. D genes are given only for firm matches. Clone size appears in some rows only: once, few, many, or a class for an expanded clone.

TRBV7-2	TRBJ2-7	-	-	CASSLGRRFEQYF	TGTGCCAGCAGCTTAGGTCGTCGGTTCGAGCAGTACTTC
TRBV27	TRBJ1-2	-	-	CASSLGGHVMNYGYTF	TGTGCCAGCAGTTTGGGCGGACACGTTATGAACTATGGCTACACCTTC
TRBV7-9	TRBJ2-7	TRBD1	few	CASSFDRGPNEQYF	TGTGCCAGCAGCTTCGACAGGGGCCCCAACGAGCAGTACTTC
TRBV20-1	TRBJ1-1	TRBD1	few	CSAGTGIEAFF	TGCAGTGCTGGGACAGGGATTGAAGCTTTCTTT
TRBV4-2	TRBJ2-1	TRBD2	few	CASSQEGSGSWNEQFF	TGTGCCAGCAGCCAAGAAGGGAGCGGGAGTTGGAATGAGCAGTTCTTC
TRBV30	TRBJ2-1	-	few	CAWSVSQGWNEQFF	TGTGCCTGGAGTGTAAGCCAGGGGTGGAATGAGCAGTTCTTC
TRBV4-1	TRBJ2-3	TRBD2	-	CASSLSPGTSGRPDTQYF	TGCGCCAGCAGCCTCAGTCCCGGGACTAGCGGGAGGCCAGATACGCAGTATTTT
TRBV7-9	TRBJ2-6	TRBD1	-	CASSGGDRGPSGANVLTF	TGTGCCAGCTCGGGGGGGGACAGGGGACCATCTGGGGCCAACGTCCTGACTTTC
TRBV2	TRBJ2-5	-	-	CAGARLDQETQYF	TGTGCCGGGGCCCGATTAGATCAAGAGACCCAGTACTTC
TRBV27	TRBJ2-1	-	-	CASRVGSSYNEQFF	TGTGCCAGCAGAGTGGGGAGCTCCTACAATGAGCAGTTCTTC
TRBV7-2	TRBJ2-3	TRBD1	few	CASSLDRGTDTQYF	TGTGCCAGCAGCTTGGACAGGGGCACAGATACGCAGTATTTT
TRBV7-2	TRBJ2-5	-	-	CASSFDPQGFGETQYF	TGTGCCAGCAGCTTTGACCCTCAGGGGTTTGGAGAGACCCAGTACTTC
TRBV15	TRBJ1-1	TRBD1	-	CATSIYRDRPLEAFF	TGTGCCACCAGCATTTACCGGGACAGGCCGCTGGAAGCTTTCTTT
TRBV6-1	TRBJ2-1	-	-	CASSLVVSSYNEQFF	TGTGCCAGCAGTCTGGTTGTCAGTTCCTACAATGAGCAGTTCTTC
TRBV5-4	TRBJ1-1	-	-	CASSSPRVNTEAFF	TGTGCCAGCAGCTCCCCCAGGGTTAACACTGAAGCTTTCTTT
TRBV15	TRBJ2-5	-	few	CATSRDRAGAETQYF	TGTGCCACCAGCAGAGACAGGGCCGGCGCCGAGACCCAGTACTTC
TRBV29-1	TRBJ1-1	TRBD1	-	CSAKGQANTEAFF	TGCAGCGCTAAGGGACAGGCCAACACTGAAGCTTTCTTT
TRBV6-6	TRBJ2-1	-	few	CASSLPDNEQFF	TGTGCCAGCAGTCTCCCTGACAATGAGCAGTTCTTC
TRBV7-9	TRBJ2-5	TRBD1	-	CASSQDRGIAETQYF	TGTGCCAGCAGCCAAGACAGGGGGATTGCAGAGACCCAGTACTTC
TRBV15	TRBJ2-5	TRBD2	few	CATSRTSGRIEETQYF	TGTGCCACCAGCAGGACTAGCGGGAGAATTGAGGAGACCCAGTACTTC
TRBV28	TRBJ2-7	-	-	CASSSPQATSYEQYF	TGTGCCAGCAGCTCACCCCAGGCCACTTCCTACGAGCAGTACTTC
TRBV5-4	TRBJ2-5	TRBD1	few	CASSFLDRGSAKETQYF	TGTGCCAGCAGCTTCTTAGACAGGGGTTCGGCGAAAGAGACCCAGTACTTC
TRBV27	TRBJ1-2	-	few	CASTGGYGYTF	TGTGCCAGCACGGGTGGATATGGCTACACCTTC
TRBV7-9	TRBJ2-5	TRBD2	-	CASNSGEGETQYF	TGTGCCAGCAACTCCGGGGAGGGGGAGACCCAGTACTTC
TRBV5-1	TRBJ2-5	TRBD1	few	CASSKPGTDEETQYF	TGCGCCAGCAGCAAGCCCGGGACAGACGAAGAGACCCAGTACTTC
TRBV12-5	TRBJ2-3	-	-	CASGLDPGLGTDTQYF	TGTGCTAGTGGTTTGGACCCTGGGCTCGGCACAGATACGCAGTATTTT